The 23 T cell receptor beta chains given below trace back to one sample, sequenced in a study of blood T cell repertoires in COVID-19. Sequenced by immunoSEQ multiplex PCR; TCRdb stores in-frame clones only, minus some. The table shows approximately 130,000 clones, with about 70% occurring only once. The sequenced material came from peripheral blood. The receptor set was obtained from a woman aged 70-85 years with acute or convalescent COVID-19.

This chain uses TRBV10-3 with TRBJ2-3, with TRBD2 as a possible D gene (7 bases). Between the trimmed V and J ends, which lost 6 bases and 3 bases, there was a span of 16 bases. Looked up from germline, CDR1 is ENHRY and CDR2 is SYGVKD. The length of the CDR3 is 15 residues. The CDR3 loop is CAIRGIGGGTDTQYF. Here the CDR3 DNA reads TGTGCCATCAGGGGGATAGGGGGAGGGACAGATACGCAGTATTTT.

V usage is TRBV10-3 and J usage is TRBJ1-5; TRBD1 is a possible D gene (6 bases). Germline CDR1 reads ENHRY; CDR2 reads SYGVKD. The CDR3 spans 14 residues. The V gene lost 3 bases and the J gene lost 4 bases, with 10 bases spanning the gap. This chain's CDR3 is CAISDIRGNQPQHF. CDR3 nucleotide sequence: TGTGCCATCAGTGATATTAGGGGGAATCAGCCCCAGCATTTT.

V is TRBV18 and J is TRBJ2-1; 7 bases are shared with TRBD1. CDR3 length: 16 residues. Per germline, CDR1 KGHSH and CDR2 LQKENI. V shed 4 bases and J 2 bases; nucleotides not matched to a gene: 8. The CDR3 protein is CASSLTGEWTYNEQFF. DNA for the CDR3: TGTGCCAGCTCACTTACAGGGGAGTGGACCTACAATGAGCAGTTCTTC.

The chain has TRBV12-3 or TRBV12-4 and TRBJ2-3; perhaps TRBD2 as D (6 bases). The CDR3 totals 13 residues. V gave up 3 bases and J gave up 4 bases, with 8 bases separating them. CDR3 loop: CASSLTSPDTQYF. CDR3 DNA: TGTGCCAGCAGTTTGACTAGTCCAGATACGCAGTATTTT.

This clone has just a few counts. CDR3 residues: CASSSPAAGGRNYGYTF. The CDR3, as DNA: TGTGCCAGCAGTTCCCCTGCCGCAGGGGGCCGTAACTATGGCTACACCTTC. The genes are TRBV27 and TRBJ1-2, with 8 bases lining up with TRBD1. Germline CDR1 reads MNHEY; CDR2 reads SMNVEV (reference sequence). This CDR3 is 17 amino acids long. With V trimmed by 4 bases and J by 1 base, 11 bases remained unmatched.

The chain uses TRBV6-2 or TRBV6-3 and TRBJ1-1; 7 bases are a match to TRBD1. CDR3 length: 15 amino acids. The germline V gene encodes CDR1 MNHEY and CDR2 SVGEGT. Unmatched junction bases numbered 8, after V lost 6 bases and J lost 1 base. Written as DNA, the CDR3 is TGTGCCAGCAGACCTCCCGGGACAGAGAACACTGAAGCTTTCTTT. Translated, it gives CASRPPGTENTEAFF.

V gene TRBV28 combines with J gene TRBJ2-5; 8 positions match TRBD2. From germline, CDR1 is MDHEN and CDR2 SYDVKM. Trimming cost V 3 bases and J 4 bases; bases outside gene matches: 4. The CDR3 is 14 residues long. The CDR3 bases are TGTGCCAGCAGTTTTCGGGGGGGAGGAGAGACCCAGTACTTC. Its protein is CASSFRGGGETQYF.

Concerning this clone: A clone one base away is much larger, so this may be a read error. The sample holds other DNA sequences that translate to the same CDR3. The CDR3 bases are TGTGCCAGCAGCTTGGCGGGAACCGGGGAGCTGTTTTTT. Protein: CASSLAGTGELFF. The chain links TRBV5-6 to TRBJ2-2, with a possible D match to TRBD2 (5 bases). This CDR3 is 13 amino acids long. V was clipped by 0 bases and J by 5 bases, with 5 bases between them. The V gene's germline CDR1 is SGHDT and CDR2 YYEEEE.

The genes are TRBV4-1 and TRBJ2-1; D is perhaps TRBD1 (5 bases). Germline CDR1 MGHRA, CDR2 YSYEKL. The CDR3 contains 15 residues. V gave up 1 base and J gave up 3 bases, with 10 bases separating them. The CDR3 sequence is CASSQVPDSYNEQFF. For the CDR3, the DNA is TGCGCCAGCAGCCAAGTCCCTGACAGCTACAATGAGCAGTTCTTC.

This clone was observed once. V is TRBV9 and J is TRBJ1-2, with D possibly matching TRBD1 (6 bases). Trimming pared 1 base from V and 2 bases from J, leaving 9 bases between. Germline V gives CDR1 SGDLS, CDR2 YYNGEE. The CDR3 has 14 amino acids. In DNA form, the CDR3 reads TGTGCCAGCAGCGTAACCGGACAGAACTATGGCTACACCTTC. Translated, it gives CASSVTGQNYGYTF.

The chain couples TRBV5-6 to TRBJ2-3; TRBD2 matches 9 bases. V lost 0 bases, J lost 5 bases, and 7 bases stayed unmatched. This CDR3 contains 16 residues. CDR1 SGHDT and CDR2 YYEEEE come from the germline V gene. The CDR3, as DNA: TGTGCCAGCAGCTTGGTGCAGCGGGGGGCCCAAGATACGCAGTATTTT. Protein sequence: CASSLVQRGAQDTQYF. The full variable domain, in which reference TRBV5-6 and TRBJ2-3 provide the parts outside the CDR3, is DAGVTQSPTHLIKTRGQQVTLRCSPKSGHDTVSWYQQALGQGPQFIFQYYEEEERQRGNFPDRFSGHQFPNYSSELNVNALLLGDSALYLCASSLVQRGAQDTQYFGPGTRLTVL.

This rearrangement joins TRBV21-1 to TRBJ2-5; the tabulated D call, TRBD1, remains unverified against the DNA. TRBV21-1 is annotated as a pseudogene. The CDR3 loop spans 18 amino acids. The CDR3 region is CASSRHGGEGASTETQYF. The CDR3 DNA is TGTGCCAGCAGCCGTCATGGGGGAGAGGGGGCCTCAACGGAGACCCAGTACTTC.

This clone was recorded at least ten times. This rearrangement joins TRBV2 to TRBJ2-1; the D is unclear. CDR1 is SNHLY, CDR2 FYNNEI, per germline. V lost 7 bases to trimming and J lost 2 bases, with 6 bases between them. This CDR3 has 12 amino acids. In DNA, the CDR3 is TGTGCCAGCACAGGTGCCTACAATGAGCAGTTCTTC. This sequence encodes CASTGAYNEQFF.

The J gene is TRBJ1-4, the V gene TRBV14; 8 bases line up with TRBD1. CDR1 and CDR2 from the germline V gene are SGHDN and FVKESK. This CDR3 comprises 15 residues. J gave up 5 bases and V 4 bases, and 6 bases lay outside the gene matches. CDR3 sequence: CASSPRTGLNEKLFF. The CDR3 DNA reads as TGTGCCAGCAGCCCCCGGACAGGGCTAAATGAAAAACTGTTTTTT. The variable domain in full, completed from reference TRBV14 and TRBJ1-4, reads EAGVTQFPSHSVIEKGQTVTLRCDPISGHDNLYWYRRVMGKEIKFLLHFVKESKQDESGMPNNRFLAERTGGTYSTLKVQPAELEDSGVYFCASSPRTGLNEKLFFGSGTQLSVL.

The chain combines TRBV9 with TRBJ1-2; 8 nucleotides match TRBD1. The V and J ends lost 0 bases and 2 bases, in that order; junction bases with no gene match: 3. CDR1 is SGDLS and CDR2 is YYNGEE in the germline V gene. This CDR3 has 15 amino acids. The chain's CDR3 is CASSVDQGANYGYTF. CDR3 sequence (DNA): TGTGCCAGCAGCGTAGATCAGGGGGCGAACTATGGCTACACCTTC.

The CDR3 is CASSPGDAGYGYTF. CDR3 sequence (DNA): TGTGCCAGCAGCCCCGGGGACGCGGGGTATGGCTACACCTTC. This chain uses TRBV7-2 with TRBJ1-2; tentative D call: TRBD1 (5 bases). Germline V gene sequence: CDR1 SGHTA, CDR2 FQGNSA. The CDR3 runs to 14 residues. V was cut by 5 bases and J by 5 bases, with 15 bases left in between.

The V gene is TRBV5-1, the J gene TRBJ2-6; no clear D. The V and J ends lost 1 base and 2 bases respectively, with 13 bases between them. Per the germline V gene, CDR1 is SGHRS and CDR2 is YFSETQ. This CDR3 has 17 residues. The CDR3 DNA reads as TGCGCCAGCAGCTTGACAGTTCCCCAGCCTGGGGCCAACGTCCTGACTTTC. As protein: CASSLTVPQPGANVLTF. Looking up the rest from reference TRBV5-1 and TRBJ2-6 gives the full variable domain: KAGVTQTPRYLIKTRGQQVTLSCSPISGHRSVSWYQQTPGQGLQFLFEYFSETQRNKGNFPGRFSGRQFSNSRSEMNVSTLELGDSALYLCASSLTVPQPGANVLTFGAGSRLTVL.

This chain uses TRBV6-1 with TRBJ1-2, with unresolved D. Germline CDR1 is MNHNS and CDR2 is SASEGT. V was clipped by 5 bases and J by 6 bases, with 13 bases between them. The CDR3 runs to 13 residues. This chain's CDR3 is CASSYRGLDGYTF. The CDR3, as DNA: TGTGCCAGCAGTTATCGAGGGTTGGATGGCTACACCTTC.

Only one count was recorded for this clone. The J gene is TRBJ2-7, the V gene TRBV4-3, with D possibly TRBD2 on 7 matching bases. CDR3 size: 15 residues. The germline V gene encodes CDR1 LGHNA and CDR2 YSLEER. V lost 0 bases, J lost 6 bases, and 15 bases lay in between. The CDR3 bases are TGCGCCAGCAGCCAAGATAGGCACAGGGAGGGCGAGCAGTACTTC. Translation: CASSQDRHREGEQYF.

The V call is TRBV2, the J call TRBJ2-2; 11 nucleotides agree with TRBD2. V lost 9 bases to trimming and J lost 3 bases; unmatched junction nucleotides: 3. Germline CDR1 reads SNHLY; CDR2 reads FYNNEI. CDR3 length: 14 residues. Written as DNA, the CDR3 is TGTGCCAGTGGGACTAGCGGCTACACCGGGGAGCTGTTTTTT. This codes for CASGTSGYTGELFF.

This clone was picked up many times. CDR3 protein: CASSFTGQGEAFF. Here the CDR3 DNA reads TGTGCCAGCAGTTTTACAGGACAAGGTGAAGCTTTCTTT. J is TRBJ1-1 and V is TRBV6-2 or TRBV6-3, with a weak D call TRBD1 (5 bases). This CDR3 region has 13 residues. Between the trimmed V and J ends, which lost 4 bases and 7 bases, there was a span of 13 bases. Germline V CDR1 and CDR2: MNHEY, SVGEGT.

The gene calls are TRBV3-1 (or the pseudogene TRBV3-2) and TRBJ2-7, with TRBD2 identical over 12 bases. The CDR3 covers 17 residues. Trimming at V came to 4 bases and at J to 4 bases, leaving 11 bases not matched to a gene. Germline values: CDR1 LGHDT, CDR2 YNNKEL (reference sequence). The CDR3, as DNA: TGTGCCAGCAGCCTTAGATCTAGCGGGAGGGTAATTTACGAGCAGTACTTC. Its translation is CASSLRSSGRVIYEQYF.

This chain links TRBV15 with TRBJ2-7; D not resolved. V lost 0 bases and J 6 bases, leaving 12 bases between the germline ends. This CDR3 is 14 amino acids long. The germline gives CDR1 LNHNV, CDR2 YYDKDF (reference sequence). The CDR3: CATSRDAARSEQYF. DNA of the CDR3: TGTGCCACCAGCAGAGACGCAGCTAGGAGCGAGCAGTACTTC.